The present T cell receptor (beta chain) was sequenced within a study of long-term antiretroviral therapy in people with HIV. In the study overall: The immediate-ART recommendation dates to 2015, and the earliest samples predate it by about a decade.

The V end lost 3 bases, the J end lost 4 bases, and 10 bases lay between the germline ends. Germline V gene lookup returns CDR1 MNHNS and CDR2 SASEGT. The CDR3 extends over 13 amino acids. All participants with HIV were treated in the United States. As regards this clone: Its target is unknown.

General study points: Collection of the blood, which took place between the mid-2000s and the late 2010s, possibly occurred under older ART regimens.

The libraries were made with immunoSEQ v3.0 at survey level. TCRdb's copy holds only in-frame clones and misses some; the assay was immunoSEQ multiplex PCR. Among around 40,000 clones listed, approximately 86% were seen once. The sequence derives from a woman aged 18-30 years with HIV. The chain carries TRBV6-1 and TRBJ2-7, with D uncertain. The sequencing used unsorted PBMCs, collected just before starting antiretroviral therapy. CDR3 region: CASSDSPSYEQYF. The CDR3 nucleotides are TGTGCCAGCAGTGACAGCCCTTCATACGAGCAGTACTTC.